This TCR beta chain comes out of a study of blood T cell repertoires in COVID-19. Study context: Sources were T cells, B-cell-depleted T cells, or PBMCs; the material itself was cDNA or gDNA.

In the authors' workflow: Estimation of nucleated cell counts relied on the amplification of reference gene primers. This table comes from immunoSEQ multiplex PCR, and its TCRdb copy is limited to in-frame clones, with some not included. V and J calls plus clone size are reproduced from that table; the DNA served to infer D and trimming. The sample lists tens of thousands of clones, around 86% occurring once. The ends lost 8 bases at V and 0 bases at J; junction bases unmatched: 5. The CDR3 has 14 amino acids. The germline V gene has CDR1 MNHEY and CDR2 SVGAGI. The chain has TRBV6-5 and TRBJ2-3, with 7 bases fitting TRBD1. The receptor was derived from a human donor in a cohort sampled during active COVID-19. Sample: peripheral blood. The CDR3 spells CASDRDASTDTQYF. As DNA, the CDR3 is TGTGCCAGCGACAGGGATGCTAGCACAGATACGCAGTATTTT.